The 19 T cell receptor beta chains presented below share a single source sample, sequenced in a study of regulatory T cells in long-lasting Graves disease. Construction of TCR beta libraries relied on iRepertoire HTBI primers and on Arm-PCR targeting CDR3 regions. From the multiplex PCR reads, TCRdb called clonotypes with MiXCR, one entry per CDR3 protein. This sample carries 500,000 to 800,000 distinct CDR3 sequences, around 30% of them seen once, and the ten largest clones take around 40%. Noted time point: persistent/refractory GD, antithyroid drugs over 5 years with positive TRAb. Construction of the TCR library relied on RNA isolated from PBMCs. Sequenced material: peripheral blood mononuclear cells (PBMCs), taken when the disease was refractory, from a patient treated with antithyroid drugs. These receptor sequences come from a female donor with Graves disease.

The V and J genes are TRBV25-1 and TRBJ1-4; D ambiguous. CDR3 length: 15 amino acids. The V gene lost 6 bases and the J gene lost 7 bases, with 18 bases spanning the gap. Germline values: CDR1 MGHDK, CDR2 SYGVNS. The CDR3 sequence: CASRERHSEGEKLFF. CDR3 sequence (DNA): TGTGCCAGCAGGGAGAGACACTCAGAGGGTGAAAAACTGTTTTTT. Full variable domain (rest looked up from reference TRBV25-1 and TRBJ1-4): EADIYQTPRYLVIGTGKKITLECSQTMGHDKMYWYQQDPGMELHLIHYSYGVNSTEKGDLSSESTVSRIRTEHFPLTLESARPSHTSQYLCASRERHSEGEKLFFGSGTQLSVL.

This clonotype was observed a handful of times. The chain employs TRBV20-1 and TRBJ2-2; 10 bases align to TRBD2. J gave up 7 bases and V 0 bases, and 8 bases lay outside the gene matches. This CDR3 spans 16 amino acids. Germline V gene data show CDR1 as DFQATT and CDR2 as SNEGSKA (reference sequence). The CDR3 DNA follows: TGCAGTGCTAGAGATTACCTAGCGGGAGTTAACGGGGAGCTGTTTTTT. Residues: CSARDYLAGVNGELFF.

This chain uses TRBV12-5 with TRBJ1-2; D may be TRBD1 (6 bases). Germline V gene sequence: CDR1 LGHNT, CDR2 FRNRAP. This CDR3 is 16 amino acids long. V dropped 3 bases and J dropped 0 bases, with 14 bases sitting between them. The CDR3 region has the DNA TGTGCTAGTGGTTTCTCAACAGGGCCAGCTAACTATGGCTACACCTTC. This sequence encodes CASGFSTGPANYGYTF.

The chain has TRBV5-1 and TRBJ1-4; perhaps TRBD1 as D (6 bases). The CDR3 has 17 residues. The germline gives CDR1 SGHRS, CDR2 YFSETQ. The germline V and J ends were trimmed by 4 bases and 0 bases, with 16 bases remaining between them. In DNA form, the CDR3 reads TGCGCCAGCAGCCAGAGACAGGCACAATCAACTAATGAAAAACTGTTTTTT. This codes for CASSQRQAQSTNEKLFF.

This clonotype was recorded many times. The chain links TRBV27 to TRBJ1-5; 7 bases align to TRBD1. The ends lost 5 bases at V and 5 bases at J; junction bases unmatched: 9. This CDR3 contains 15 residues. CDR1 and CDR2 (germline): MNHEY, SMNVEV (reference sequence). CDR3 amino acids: CASSPGQGVYQPQHF. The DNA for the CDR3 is TGTGCCAGCAGTCCTGGCCAGGGGGTCTATCAGCCCCAGCATTTT.

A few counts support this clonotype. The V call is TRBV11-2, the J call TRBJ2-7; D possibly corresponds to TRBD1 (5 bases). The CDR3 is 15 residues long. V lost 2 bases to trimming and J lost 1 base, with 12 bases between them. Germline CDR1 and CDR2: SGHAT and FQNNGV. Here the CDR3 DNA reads TGTGCCAGCAGCTTACAGGGAAAAAATTCCTACGAGCAGTACTTC. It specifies CASSLQGKNSYEQYF.

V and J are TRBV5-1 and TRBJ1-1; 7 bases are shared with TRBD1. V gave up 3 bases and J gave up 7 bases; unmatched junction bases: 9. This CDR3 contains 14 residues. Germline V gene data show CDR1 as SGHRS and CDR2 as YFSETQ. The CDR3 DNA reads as TGCGCCAGCAGCTACAGGGGCGAGGGGGGTGAAGCTTTCTTT. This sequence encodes CASSYRGEGGEAFF. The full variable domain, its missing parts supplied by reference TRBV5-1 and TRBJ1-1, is KAGVTQTPRYLIKTRGQQVTLSCSPISGHRSVSWYQQTPGQGLQFLFEYFSETQRNKGNFPGRFSGRQFSNSRSEMNVSTLELGDSALYLCASSYRGEGGEAFFGQGTRLTVV.

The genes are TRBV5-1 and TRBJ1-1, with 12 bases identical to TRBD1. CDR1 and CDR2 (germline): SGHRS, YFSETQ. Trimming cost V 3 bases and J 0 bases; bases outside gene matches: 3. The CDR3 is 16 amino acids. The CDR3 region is CASSSGTGGVNTEAFF. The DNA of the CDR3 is TGCGCCAGCAGCTCCGGGACAGGGGGCGTGAACACTGAAGCTTTCTTT.

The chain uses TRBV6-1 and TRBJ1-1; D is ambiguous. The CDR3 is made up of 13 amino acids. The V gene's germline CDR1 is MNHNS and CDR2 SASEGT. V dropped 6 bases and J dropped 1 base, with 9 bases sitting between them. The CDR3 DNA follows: TGTGCCAGCAGACTAACCCAGAACACTGAAGCTTTCTTT. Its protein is CASRLTQNTEAFF.

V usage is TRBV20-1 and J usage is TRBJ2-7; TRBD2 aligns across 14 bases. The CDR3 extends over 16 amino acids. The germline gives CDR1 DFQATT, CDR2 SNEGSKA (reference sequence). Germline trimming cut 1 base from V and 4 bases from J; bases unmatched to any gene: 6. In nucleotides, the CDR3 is TGCAGTGCTAGAGGAAGACTAGCGGGAGGGGCATACGAGCAGTACTTC. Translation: CSARGRLAGGAYEQYF.

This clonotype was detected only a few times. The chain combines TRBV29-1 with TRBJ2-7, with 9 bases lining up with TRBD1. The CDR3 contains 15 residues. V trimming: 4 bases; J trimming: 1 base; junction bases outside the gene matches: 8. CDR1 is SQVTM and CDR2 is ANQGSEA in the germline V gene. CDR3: CSVVRTGGISYEQYF. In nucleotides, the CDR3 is TGCAGCGTTGTCAGAACAGGGGGCATATCCTACGAGCAGTACTTC.

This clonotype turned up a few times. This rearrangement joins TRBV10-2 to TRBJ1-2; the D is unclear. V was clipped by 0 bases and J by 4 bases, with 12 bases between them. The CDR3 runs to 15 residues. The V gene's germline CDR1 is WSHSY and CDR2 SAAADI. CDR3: CASSESAGTRYGYTF. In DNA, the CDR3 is TGCGCCAGCAGTGAGTCGGCAGGCACCCGCTATGGCTACACCTTC.

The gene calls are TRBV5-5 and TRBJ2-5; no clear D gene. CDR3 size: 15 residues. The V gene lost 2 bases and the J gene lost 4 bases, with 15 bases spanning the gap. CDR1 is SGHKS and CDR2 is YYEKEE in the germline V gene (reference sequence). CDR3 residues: CASSFVRPDRETQYF. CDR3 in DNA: TGTGCCAGCAGCTTCGTCAGGCCCGATAGAGAGACCCAGTACTTC.

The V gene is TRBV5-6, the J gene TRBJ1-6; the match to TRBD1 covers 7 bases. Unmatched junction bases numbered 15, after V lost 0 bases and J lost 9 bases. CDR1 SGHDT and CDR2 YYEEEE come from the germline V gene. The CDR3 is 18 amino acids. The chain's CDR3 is CASSLGDRESASVSPLHF. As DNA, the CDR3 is TGTGCCAGCAGCTTGGGCGACAGGGAGTCGGCTTCAGTTTCACCCCTCCACTTT.

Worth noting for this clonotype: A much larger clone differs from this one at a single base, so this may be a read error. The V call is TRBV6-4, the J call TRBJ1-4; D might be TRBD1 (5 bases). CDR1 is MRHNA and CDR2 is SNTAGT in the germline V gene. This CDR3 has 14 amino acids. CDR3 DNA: TGTGTCAGCAGTTACCAGGGTGGCCAGGAAAAACTGTTTTTT. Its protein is CVSSYQGGQEKLFF.

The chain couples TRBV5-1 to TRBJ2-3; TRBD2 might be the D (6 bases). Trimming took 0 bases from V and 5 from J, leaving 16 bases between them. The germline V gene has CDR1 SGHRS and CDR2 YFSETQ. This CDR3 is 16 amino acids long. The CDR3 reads CASSLAGGEAGDTQYF. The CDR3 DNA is TGCGCCAGCAGCTTGGCCGGAGGGGAGGCAGGAGATACGCAGTATTTT.

CDR3 nucleotides: TGTGCCAGCAGCCAAGATCTCCGTGGGAACACTGAAGCTTTCTTT. Translating it yields CASSQDLRGNTEAFF. The V gene is TRBV3-1, the J gene TRBJ1-1; no clear D gene. Per the germline V gene, CDR1 is LGHDT and CDR2 is YNNKEL (reference sequence). This CDR3 comprises 15 residues. The V and J ends lost 0 bases and 1 base respectively, with 9 bases between them.

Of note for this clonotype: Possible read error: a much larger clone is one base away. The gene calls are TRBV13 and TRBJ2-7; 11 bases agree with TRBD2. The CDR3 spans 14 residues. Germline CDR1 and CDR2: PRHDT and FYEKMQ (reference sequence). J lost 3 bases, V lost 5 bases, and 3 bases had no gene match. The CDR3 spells CASSHGTSGYEQYF. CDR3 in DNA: TGTGCCAGCAGCCACGGGACTAGCGGCTACGAGCAGTACTTC.

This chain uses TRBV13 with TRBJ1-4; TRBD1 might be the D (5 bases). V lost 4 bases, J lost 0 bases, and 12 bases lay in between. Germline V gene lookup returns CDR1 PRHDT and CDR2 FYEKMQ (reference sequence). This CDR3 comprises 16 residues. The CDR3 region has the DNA TGTGCCAGCAGCTCCGGGACGGAGGCAACTAATGAAAAACTGTTTTTT. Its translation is CASSSGTEATNEKLFF.